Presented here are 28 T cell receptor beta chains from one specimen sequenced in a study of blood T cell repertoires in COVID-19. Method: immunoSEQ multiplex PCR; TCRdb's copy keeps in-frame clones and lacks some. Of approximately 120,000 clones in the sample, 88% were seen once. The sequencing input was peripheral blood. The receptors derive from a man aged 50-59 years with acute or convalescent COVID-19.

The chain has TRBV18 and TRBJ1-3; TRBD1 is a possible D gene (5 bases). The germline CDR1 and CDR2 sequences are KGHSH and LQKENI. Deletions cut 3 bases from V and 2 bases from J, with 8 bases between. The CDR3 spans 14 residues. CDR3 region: CASSPLGPGNTIYF. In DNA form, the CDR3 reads TGTGCCAGCTCACCTTTGGGGCCTGGAAACACCATATATTTT.

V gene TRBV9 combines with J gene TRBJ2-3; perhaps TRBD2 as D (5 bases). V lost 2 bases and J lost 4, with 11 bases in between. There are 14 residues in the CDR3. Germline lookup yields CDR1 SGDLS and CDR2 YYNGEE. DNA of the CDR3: TGTGCCAGCAGCGTCGGGCCCGGGGCAGATACGCAGTATTTT. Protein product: CASSVGPGADTQYF.

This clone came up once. The CDR3 reads CASSSDREEGGYGYTF. The CDR3 DNA follows: TGTGCCAGTAGCTCGGACAGGGAGGAAGGGGGATATGGCTACACCTTC. The chain links TRBV19 to TRBJ1-2; 8 nucleotides line up with TRBD1. Germline CDR1 reads LNHDA; CDR2 reads SQIVND (reference sequence). The CDR3 consists of 16 residues. The V gene end was trimmed by 6 bases and the J gene end by 5 bases; junction bases not matched to a gene: 14.

The CDR3 DNA reads as TGTGCCAGCAGTGAAAACCTGAAAGGCGGCGGCTACACCTTC. It yields the protein CASSENLKGGGYTF. V and J are TRBV6-1 and TRBJ1-2; D gene ambiguous. The germline V gene has CDR1 MNHNS and CDR2 SASEGT. The V gene lost 2 bases and the J gene lost 8 bases, with 15 bases spanning the gap. The CDR3 has 14 amino acids.

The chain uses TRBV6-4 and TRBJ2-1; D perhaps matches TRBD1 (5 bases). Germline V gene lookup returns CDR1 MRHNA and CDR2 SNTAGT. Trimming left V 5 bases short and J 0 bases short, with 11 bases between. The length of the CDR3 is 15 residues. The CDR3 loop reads CASSIDSSSYNEQFF. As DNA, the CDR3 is TGTGCCAGCAGTATTGACAGTAGCTCCTACAATGAGCAGTTCTTC.

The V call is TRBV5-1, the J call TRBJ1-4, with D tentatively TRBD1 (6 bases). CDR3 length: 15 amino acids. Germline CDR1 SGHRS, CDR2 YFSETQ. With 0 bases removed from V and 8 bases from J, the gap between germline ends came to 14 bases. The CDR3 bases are TGCGCCAGCAGCTTGGTTACAGGGAAAAGCGAAAAACTGTTTTTT. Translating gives CASSLVTGKSEKLFF.

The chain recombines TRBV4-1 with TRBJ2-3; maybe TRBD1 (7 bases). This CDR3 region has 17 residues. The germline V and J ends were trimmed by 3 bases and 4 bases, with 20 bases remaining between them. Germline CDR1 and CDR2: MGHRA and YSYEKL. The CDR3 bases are TGCGCCAGCAGCCATACACTTAGCGGAGGGGGCGCAGATACGCAGTATTTT. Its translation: CASSHTLSGGGADTQYF.

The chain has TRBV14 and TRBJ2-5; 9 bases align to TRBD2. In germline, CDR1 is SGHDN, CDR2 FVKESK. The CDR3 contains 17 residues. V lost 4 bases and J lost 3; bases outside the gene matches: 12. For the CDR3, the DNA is TGTGCCAGCAGCCCGCTTAGCGGGAGCGGCAGTAAAGAGACCCAGTACTTC. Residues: CASSPLSGSGSKETQYF.

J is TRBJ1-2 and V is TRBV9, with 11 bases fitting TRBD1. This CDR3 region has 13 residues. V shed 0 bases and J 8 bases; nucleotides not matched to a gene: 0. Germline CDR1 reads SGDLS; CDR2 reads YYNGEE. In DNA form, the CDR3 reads TGTGCCAGCAGCGTAGGGACAGGGGGCGGCTACACCTTC. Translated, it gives CASSVGTGGGYTF.

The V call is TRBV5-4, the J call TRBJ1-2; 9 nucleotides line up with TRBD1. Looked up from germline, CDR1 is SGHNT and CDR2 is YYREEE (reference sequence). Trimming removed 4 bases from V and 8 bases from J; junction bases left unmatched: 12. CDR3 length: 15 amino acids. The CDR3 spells CASSPGTGFEKGYTF. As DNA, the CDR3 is TGTGCCAGCAGCCCCGGGACAGGGTTTGAGAAAGGCTACACCTTC.

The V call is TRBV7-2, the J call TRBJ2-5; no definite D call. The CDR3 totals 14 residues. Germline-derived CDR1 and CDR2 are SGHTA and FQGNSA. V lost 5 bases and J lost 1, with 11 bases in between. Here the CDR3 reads CASSPVPTQETQYF. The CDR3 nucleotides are TGTGCCAGCAGCCCTGTGCCTACCCAAGAGACCCAGTACTTC.

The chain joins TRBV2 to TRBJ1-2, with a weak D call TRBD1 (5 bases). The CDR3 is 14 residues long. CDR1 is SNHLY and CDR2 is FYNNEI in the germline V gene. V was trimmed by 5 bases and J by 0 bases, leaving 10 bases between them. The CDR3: CASSRTGSNYGYTF. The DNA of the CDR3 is TGTGCCAGCAGTCGTACAGGTTCTAACTATGGCTACACCTTC. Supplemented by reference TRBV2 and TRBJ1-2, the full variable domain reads EPEVTQTPSHQVTQMGQEVILRCVPISNHLYFYWYRQILGQKVEFLVSFYNNEISEKSEIFDDQFSVERPDGSNFTLKIRSTKLEDSAMYFCASSRTGSNYGYTFGSGTRLTVV.

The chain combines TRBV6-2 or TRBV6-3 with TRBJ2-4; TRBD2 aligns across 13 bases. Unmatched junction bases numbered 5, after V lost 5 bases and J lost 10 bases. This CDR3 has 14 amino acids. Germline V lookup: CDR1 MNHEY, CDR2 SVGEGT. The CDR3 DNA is TGTGCCAGCAGTACCGGACTAGCGGGAGTTATTCAGTACTTC. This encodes CASSTGLAGVIQYF.

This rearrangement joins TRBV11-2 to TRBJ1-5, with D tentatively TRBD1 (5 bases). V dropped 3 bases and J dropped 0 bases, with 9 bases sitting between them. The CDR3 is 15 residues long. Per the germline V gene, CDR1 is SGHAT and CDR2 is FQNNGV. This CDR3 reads CASSFGRASNQPQHF. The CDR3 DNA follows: TGTGCCAGCAGCTTCGGCAGGGCTAGCAATCAGCCCCAGCATTTT.

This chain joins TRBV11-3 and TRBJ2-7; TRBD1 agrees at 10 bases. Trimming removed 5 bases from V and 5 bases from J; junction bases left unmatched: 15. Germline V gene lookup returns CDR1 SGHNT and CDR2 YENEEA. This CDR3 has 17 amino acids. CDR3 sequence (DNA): TGTGCCAGCAGCGCCCGATCGGGGACAGGGGCGAAGAACGAGCAGTACTTC. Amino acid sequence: CASSARSGTGAKNEQYF. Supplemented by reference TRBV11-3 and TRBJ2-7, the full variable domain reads EAGVVQSPRYKIIEKKQPVAFWCNPISGHNTLYWYLQNLGQGPELLIRYENEEAVDDSQLPKDRFSAERLKGVDSTLKIQPAELGDSAVYLCASSARSGTGAKNEQYFGPGTRLTVT.

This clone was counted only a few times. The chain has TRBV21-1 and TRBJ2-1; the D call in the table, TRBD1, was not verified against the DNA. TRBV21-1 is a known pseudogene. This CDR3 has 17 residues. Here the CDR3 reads CASSPTGGVGIINEQFF. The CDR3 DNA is TGTGCCAGCAGCCCTACAGGGGGCGTCGGGATTATCAATGAGCAGTTCTTC.

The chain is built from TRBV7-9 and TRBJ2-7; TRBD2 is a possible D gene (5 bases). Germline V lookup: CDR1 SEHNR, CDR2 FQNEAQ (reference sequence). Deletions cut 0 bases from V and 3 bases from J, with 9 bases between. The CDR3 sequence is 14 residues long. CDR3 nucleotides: TGTGCCAGCAGCTTAGCGGGAGAGGTCTACGAGCAGTACTTC. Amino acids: CASSLAGEVYEQYF.

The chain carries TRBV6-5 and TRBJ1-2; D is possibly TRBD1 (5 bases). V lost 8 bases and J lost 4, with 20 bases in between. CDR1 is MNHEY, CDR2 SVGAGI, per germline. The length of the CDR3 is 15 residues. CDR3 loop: CASRQGRGDLYGYTF. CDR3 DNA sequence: TGTGCCAGCCGCCAAGGTCGGGGGGATCTCTATGGCTACACCTTC.

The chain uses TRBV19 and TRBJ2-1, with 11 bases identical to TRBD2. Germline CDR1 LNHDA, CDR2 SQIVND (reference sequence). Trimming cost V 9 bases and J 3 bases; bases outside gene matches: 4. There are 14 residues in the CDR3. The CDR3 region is CASKTSGGYNEQFF. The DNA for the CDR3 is TGTGCCAGCAAAACTAGCGGGGGCTACAATGAGCAGTTCTTC.

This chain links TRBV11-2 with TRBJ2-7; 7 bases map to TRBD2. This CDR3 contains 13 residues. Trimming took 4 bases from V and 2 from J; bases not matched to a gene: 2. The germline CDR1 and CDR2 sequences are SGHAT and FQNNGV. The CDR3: CASSSTSTYEQYF. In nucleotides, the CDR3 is TGTGCCAGCAGCTCGACTAGCACCTACGAGCAGTACTTC. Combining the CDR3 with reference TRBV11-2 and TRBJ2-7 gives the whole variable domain EAGVAQSPRYKIIEKRQSVAFWCNPISGHATLYWYQQILGQGPKLLIQFQNNGVVDDSQLPKDRFSAERLKGVDSTLKIQPAKLEDSAVYLCASSSTSTYEQYFGPGTRLTVT.

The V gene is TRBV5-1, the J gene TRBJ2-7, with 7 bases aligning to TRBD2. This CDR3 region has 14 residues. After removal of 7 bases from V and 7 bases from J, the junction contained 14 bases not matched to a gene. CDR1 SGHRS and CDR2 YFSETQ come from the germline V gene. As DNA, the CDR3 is TGCGCCAGCCGTCCTAGCGGAGAACTCCGGGAGCAGTACTTC. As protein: CASRPSGELREQYF. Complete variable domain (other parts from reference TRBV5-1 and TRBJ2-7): KAGVTQTPRYLIKTRGQQVTLSCSPISGHRSVSWYQQTPGQGLQFLFEYFSETQRNKGNFPGRFSGRQFSNSRSEMNVSTLELGDSALYLCASRPSGELREQYFGPGTRLTVT.

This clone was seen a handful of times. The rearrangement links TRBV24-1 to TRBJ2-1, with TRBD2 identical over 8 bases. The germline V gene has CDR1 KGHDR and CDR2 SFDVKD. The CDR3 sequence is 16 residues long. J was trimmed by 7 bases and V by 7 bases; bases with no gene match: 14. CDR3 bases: TGTGCCACCAGCTTCCTAGGGGCGGGAGGCTTGAATGAGCAGTTCTTC. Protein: CATSFLGAGGLNEQFF.

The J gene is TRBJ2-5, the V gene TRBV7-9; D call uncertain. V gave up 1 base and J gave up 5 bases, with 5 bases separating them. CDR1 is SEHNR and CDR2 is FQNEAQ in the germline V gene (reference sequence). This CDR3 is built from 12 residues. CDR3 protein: CASSLESETQYF. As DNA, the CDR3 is TGTGCCAGCAGCTTAGAAAGCGAGACCCAGTACTTC.

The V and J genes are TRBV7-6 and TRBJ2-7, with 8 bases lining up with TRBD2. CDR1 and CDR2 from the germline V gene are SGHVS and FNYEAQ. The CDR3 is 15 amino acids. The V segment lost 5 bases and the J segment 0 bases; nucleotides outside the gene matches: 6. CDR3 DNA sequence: TGTGCCAGCAGCCTCGGGGGGGTGGGCTCCTACGAGCAGTACTTC. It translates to CASSLGGVGSYEQYF.

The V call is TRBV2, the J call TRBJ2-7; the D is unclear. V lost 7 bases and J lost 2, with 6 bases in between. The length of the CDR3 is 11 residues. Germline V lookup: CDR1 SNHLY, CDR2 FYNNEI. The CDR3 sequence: CASIATYEQYF. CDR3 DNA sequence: TGTGCCAGCATTGCGACCTACGAGCAGTACTTC.

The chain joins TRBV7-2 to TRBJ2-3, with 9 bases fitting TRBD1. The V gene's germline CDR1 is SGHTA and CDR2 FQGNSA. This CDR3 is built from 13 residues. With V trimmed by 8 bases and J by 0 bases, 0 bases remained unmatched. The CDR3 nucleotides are TGTGCCAGCGGGACAGGGAGCACAGATACGCAGTATTTT. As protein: CASGTGSTDTQYF. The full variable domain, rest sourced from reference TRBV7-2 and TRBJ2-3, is GAGVSQSPSNKVTEKGKDVELRCDPISGHTALYWYRQSLGQGLEFLIYFQGNSAPDKSGLPSDRFSAERTGGSVSTLTIQRTQQEDSAVYLCASGTGSTDTQYFGPGTRLTVL.

The CDR3 loop is CASSQLTSGRVPFYNEQFF. The CDR3 nucleotides are TGTGCCAGTAGCCAACTGACTAGCGGGAGAGTGCCCTTTTACAATGAGCAGTTCTTC. This rearrangement joins TRBV19 to TRBJ2-1; 12 bases match TRBD2. Germline loops: CDR1 LNHDA, CDR2 SQIVND (reference sequence). CDR3 length: 19 amino acids. J lost 4 bases, V lost 6 bases, and 16 bases had no gene match.

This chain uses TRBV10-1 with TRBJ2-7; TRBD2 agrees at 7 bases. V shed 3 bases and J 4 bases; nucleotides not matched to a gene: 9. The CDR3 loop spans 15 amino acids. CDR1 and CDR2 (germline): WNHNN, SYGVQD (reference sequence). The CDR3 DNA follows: TGCGCCAGCAGTGAAGAGGGAGGGCCCATGTACGAGCAGTACTTC. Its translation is CASSEEGGPMYEQYF.